One sample yielded the 6 T cell receptor beta chains listed below, sequenced in a study of blood T cell repertoires in COVID-19. Repertoires were generated with immunoSEQ multiplex PCR, while TCRdb's copy carries only in-frame clones and drops some. Seen here are 180,000 or so clones, more than 85% observed once, and the top ten hold almost 1%. Sequencing was done on a sample of peripheral blood. These receptors were taken from a young man with acute or convalescent COVID-19.

As for this clone: Distinct nucleotide sequences in the sample also encode this CDR3. This rearrangement joins TRBV5-1 to TRBJ2-2; D unclear. The CDR3 has 14 amino acids. V was cut by 0 bases and J by 1 base, with 4 bases left in between. The germline V gene encodes CDR1 SGHRS and CDR2 YFSETQ. CDR3 loop: CASSLDRNTGELFF. In nucleotides, the CDR3 is TGCGCCAGCAGCTTGGACAGGAACACCGGGGAGCTGTTTTTT. Together with reference TRBV5-1 and TRBJ2-2, the CDR3 gives the full variable domain: KAGVTQTPRYLIKTRGQQVTLSCSPISGHRSVSWYQQTPGQGLQFLFEYFSETQRNKGNFPGRFSGRQFSNSRSEMNVSTLELGDSALYLCASSLDRNTGELFFGEGSRLTVL.

CDR3 amino acids: CASSLDGYWRGYTF. The CDR3 DNA reads TGTGCCAGCAGCTTAGATGGGTATTGGAGGGGCTACACCTTC. The chain couples TRBV11-2 to TRBJ1-2; D is uncertain. This CDR3 contains 14 residues. V lost 0 bases, J lost 8 bases, and 13 bases lay in between. Germline-derived CDR1 and CDR2 are SGHAT and FQNNGV.

The CDR3 here is CASRSFQGMNTEAFF. The CDR3 DNA is TGTGCCAGCAGATCCTTCCAGGGAATGAACACTGAAGCTTTCTTT. V usage is TRBV28 and J usage is TRBJ1-1; TRBD1 is a possible D gene (5 bases). V lost 6 bases and J 0 bases, leaving 14 bases between the germline ends. The CDR3 loop spans 15 amino acids. Germline V gene lookup returns CDR1 MDHEN and CDR2 SYDVKM.

The chain joins TRBV28 to TRBJ1-2; weak D call: TRBD1 (6 bases). V was cut by 6 bases and J by 8 bases, with 13 bases left in between. The CDR3 length is 12 residues. Germline V gene sequence: CDR1 MDHEN, CDR2 SYDVKM. Here the CDR3 reads CASRKQGAGYTF. The CDR3, as DNA: TGTGCCAGCAGGAAACAGGGAGCAGGCTACACCTTC.

V is TRBV19 and J is TRBJ1-2; the match to TRBD1 covers 8 bases. Germline CDR1 and CDR2: LNHDA and SQIVND (reference sequence). The junction had 6 bases not matched to a gene; V was cut back by 5 bases and J by 10 bases. The CDR3 sequence is 12 residues long. CDR3 nucleotides: TGTGCCAGTAGTTTCAGGGGGCTCGACTACACCTTC. Translated, it gives CASSFRGLDYTF. The full variable domain, in which reference TRBV19 and TRBJ1-2 provide the parts outside the CDR3, is DGGITQSPKYLFRKEGQNVTLSCEQNLNHDAMYWYRQDPGQGLRLIYYSQIVNDFQKGDIAEGYSVSREKKESFPLTVTSAQKNPTAFYLCASSFRGLDYTFGSGTRLTVV.

V gene TRBV6-2 or TRBV6-3 combines with J gene TRBJ1-6; D gene unclear. The CDR3 loop spans 15 amino acids. Trimming removed 4 bases at V and 5 bases at J, with 12 bases between. Germline CDR1 is MNHEY and CDR2 is SVGEGT. The CDR3 coding sequence is TGTGCCAGCAGTTCCTTACACCGAAATAATTCACCCCTCCACTTT. This sequence encodes CASSSLHRNNSPLHF.